This T cell receptor beta chain was found in a study of spatial heterogeneity in lung cancer. General observations from the study: Resection blood, more than follow-up blood, showed ubiquitous expanded tumor TCRs.

Single TCR cDNA molecules each had their own unique molecular identifier. Via MiXCR, TCRdb re-called the 5' RACE reads, giving one row per CDR3 protein. This table holds 45,000 to 55,000 distinct CDR3 sequences, about 5.8% found once. Specified time point: sample taken at primary tumor resection. The cohort: 70 to 75 early-stage, untreated non-small cell lung cancer patients. Tumor, nontumor lung or frozen PBMC supplied whole RNA, sequenced without sorting. The CDR3 has 15 residues. After removal of 4 bases from V and 5 bases from J, the junction contained 10 bases not matched to a gene. The germline V gene encodes CDR1 SGHTA and CDR2 FQGNSA. This clonotype was detected ten times or more. Its antigen is undetermined.

This TCR was sampled from a male donor with early-stage non-small cell lung cancer. The sequenced sample was PBMCs, obtained at surgery. The rearrangement links TRBV7-2 to TRBJ2-5; 7 positions agree with TRBD2. In nucleotides, the CDR3 is TGTGCCAGCAGCTCCGGGGGAGGGGCCGGGGAGACCCAGTACTTC. Translated: CASSSGGGAGETQYF.